The 16 T cell receptor beta chains listed next were all sequenced from one sample in a study of CD8+CD57+ T cells in acquired aplastic anemia. Investigators profiled TCR beta VDJ and CDR3 from genomic DNA template. TCRdb analysed the reads with MiXCR anew, one entry per CDR3 protein. There are 250,000 to 350,000 distinct CDR3 sequences in the sample; approximately 57% occur only once, and under 8.5% lies in the top ten. Sequencing used sorted CD4+, CD8+, or CD8+CD57+ T cells (not recorded which) from PBMCs. The receptors shown here come from a human donor with severe aplastic anemia or a healthy control (not recorded which).

Concerning this clonotype: Here the CDR3 omits its conserved ending phenylalanine or tryptophan, so a read error is the likely source. This chain connects TRBV7-2 to TRBJ1-3; TRBD1 matches at 7 bases. Germline V gives CDR1 SGHTA, CDR2 FQGNSA. The CDR3 runs to 15 residues. The CDR3 DNA is TGTGTCAGCAGTAGACAGGGAAGTGAGGAAAACACCATATATTCT. It translates to CVSSRQGSEENTIYS.

This clonotype was detected many times. The J gene is TRBJ1-2, the V gene TRBV24-1; 8 nucleotides align to TRBD1. J was trimmed by 11 bases and V by 6 bases; bases with no gene match: 10. The CDR3 spans 13 residues. Germline values: CDR1 KGHDR, CDR2 SFDVKD. CDR3 bases: TGTGCCACCAGTTCCGGGACAGGTGCGGGGTACACCTTC. It yields the protein CATSSGTGAGYTF.

The chain couples TRBV20-1 to TRBJ2-7; TRBD2 agrees at 10 bases. CDR3 length: 14 residues. CDR1 is DFQATT and CDR2 is SNEGSKA in the germline V gene (reference sequence). The J segment lost 2 bases and the V segment lost 3 bases, leaving 4 bases of the junction unmatched. CDR3 loop: CSASKLAGAYEQYF. The CDR3 nucleotides read TGCAGTGCTAGTAAGCTAGCGGGGGCCTACGAGCAGTACTTC.

This CDR3 reads CASSPTGQGFGTQYF. CDR3 in DNA: TGTGCCAGCAGCCCAACGGGACAGGGATTCGGGACCCAGTACTTC. The rearrangement links TRBV7-9 to TRBJ2-5; TRBD1 aligns across 9 bases. Germline CDR1 reads SEHNR; CDR2 reads FQNEAQ (reference sequence). The V and J ends lost 5 bases and 7 bases, in that order; junction bases with no gene match: 11. This CDR3 is built from 15 residues.

This clonotype turned up a few times. The gene calls are TRBV9 and TRBJ2-1; no definite D call. CDR1 and CDR2 from the germline V gene are SGDLS and YYNGEE. The CDR3 totals 14 residues. V lost 2 bases to trimming and J lost 6 bases, with 12 bases between them. In DNA, the CDR3 is TGTGCCAGCAGCGTGGCATATCAACCCAATGAGCAGTTCTTC. It encodes CASSVAYQPNEQFF.

The sample holds a few counts of this clonotype. The chain has TRBV20-1 and TRBJ1-6; TRBD1 matches 7 bases. The CDR3 consists of 14 residues. CDR1 is DFQATT, CDR2 SNEGSKA, per germline (reference sequence). V dropped 0 bases and J dropped 9; count of bases not matched to a gene: 5. CDR3 sequence (DNA): TGCAGTGCTAGAGATCGGAGGGGGCGTTCACCCCTCCACTTT. It encodes CSARDRRGRSPLHF.

This clonotype was recorded once. The chain joins TRBV14 to TRBJ1-2, with 7 bases lining up with TRBD1. CDR1 is SGHDN, CDR2 FVKESK, per germline. The CDR3 runs 15 residues. The junction had 5 bases not matched to a gene; V was cut back by 4 bases and J by 0 bases. The DNA of the CDR3 is TGTGCCAGCAGCCGGTGGGACAGCGCTAACTATGGCTACACCTTC. It encodes CASSRWDSANYGYTF. The full variable domain, with the rest looked up from reference TRBV14 and TRBJ1-2, is EAGVTQFPSHSVIEKGQTVTLRCDPISGHDNLYWYRRVMGKEIKFLLHFVKESKQDESGMPNNRFLAERTGGTYSTLKVQPAELEDSGVYFCASSRWDSANYGYTFGSGTRLTVV.

This clonotype has more than one count but fewer than ten. One end of the junction does not line up with germline, which may come from a read error. CDR3 amino acids: CASSPGTSGGYEQYF. CDR3 nucleotides: TGTGCTAGCAGCCCTGGGACTAGCGGGGGTTACGAGCAGTACTTC. V is TRBV7-3 and J is TRBJ2-7; 14 nucleotides match TRBD2. Germline assignment: CDR1 SGHTA and CDR2 FQGTGA. This CDR3 region has 15 residues.

The chain couples TRBV15 to TRBJ2-7, with unresolved D. The germline V gene has CDR1 LNHNV and CDR2 YYDKDF (reference sequence). This CDR3 has 13 residues. V lost 0 bases to trimming and J lost 3 bases, with 6 bases between them. CDR3 protein: CATSRDAVYEQYF. CDR3 DNA: TGTGCCACCAGCAGAGACGCGGTCTACGAGCAGTACTTC.

Ten or more counts support this clonotype. The chain has TRBV11-1 and TRBJ2-2; perhaps TRBD2 as D (5 bases). CDR1 is SGHAT, CDR2 FQDESV, per germline (reference sequence). V dropped 7 bases and J dropped 10 bases, with 22 bases sitting between them. CDR3 length: 15 residues. The chain's CDR3 is CASKRTRERSAELFF. CDR3 sequence (DNA): TGTGCCAGCAAGAGGACGAGGGAGAGGAGTGCGGAGCTGTTTTTT.

The rearrangement joins TRBV9 to TRBJ2-1; possibly TRBD1 for D (6 bases). Germline-derived CDR1 and CDR2 are SGDLS and YYNGEE. The germline V and J ends were trimmed by 0 bases and 5 bases, with 9 bases remaining between them. The length of the CDR3 is 14 residues. The CDR3 region has the DNA TGTGCCAGCAGCGTAGCGGACAGTGACAATGAGCAGTTCTTC. It specifies CASSVADSDNEQFF.

This chain connects TRBV4-3 to TRBJ2-7, with a possible D match to TRBD2 (5 bases). Germline V lookup: CDR1 LGHNA, CDR2 YSLEER. V dropped 3 bases and J dropped 3 bases, with 12 bases sitting between them. The CDR3 runs 14 residues. CDR3: CASSQFTGSYEQYF. CDR3 sequence (DNA): TGCGCCAGCAGCCAGTTCACGGGGAGCTACGAGCAGTACTTC.

Points on this clonotype: A read error may account for a junction end that differs from germline. The chain couples TRBV7-3 to TRBJ2-1, with TRBD2 matching 10 bases. CDR1 and CDR2 (germline): SGHTA, FQGTGA. This CDR3 is built from 16 residues. CDR3 in amino acids: CTSSLAPRLAGSEQFF. The CDR3 nucleotides read TGTACCAGCAGCTTAGCCCCCCGACTAGCGGGCAGTGAGCAGTTCTTC.

This clonotype appeared many times. V usage is TRBV20-1 and J usage is TRBJ2-6, with 8 bases fitting TRBD1. V lost 0 bases, J lost 2 bases, and 6 bases stayed unmatched. CDR3 size: 17 residues. CDR1 and CDR2 (germline): DFQATT, SNEGSKA (reference sequence). CDR3 nucleotide sequence: TGCAGTGCTAGAGATCGTTGGGGACAGGCTGGGGCCAACGTCCTGACTTTC. As protein: CSARDRWGQAGANVLTF.

DNA for the CDR3: TGTGCCAGTAGTATTGAACAGCGACGGACCAACTATGGCTACACCTTC. It specifies CASSIEQRRTNYGYTF. The J gene is TRBJ1-2, the V gene TRBV19, with D unresolved. This CDR3 has 16 amino acids. Trimming took 3 bases from V and 2 from J, leaving 16 bases between them. Germline-derived CDR1 and CDR2 are LNHDA and SQIVND (reference sequence). Full variable domain (rest looked up from reference TRBV19 and TRBJ1-2): DGGITQSPKYLFRKEGQNVTLSCEQNLNHDAMYWYRQDPGQGLRLIYYSQIVNDFQKGDIAEGYSVSREKKESFPLTVTSAQKNPTAFYLCASSIEQRRTNYGYTFGSGTRLTVV.

The chain has TRBV7-6 and TRBJ2-7; D is ambiguous. The CDR3 has 12 residues. V was shortened by 5 bases and J by 6 bases, with 11 bases between the two germline ends. The germline CDR1 and CDR2 sequences are SGHVS and FNYEAQ. In DNA, the CDR3 is TGTGCCAGCAGCATTGACTCCCGCGAGCAGTACTTC. This codes for CASSIDSREQYF.